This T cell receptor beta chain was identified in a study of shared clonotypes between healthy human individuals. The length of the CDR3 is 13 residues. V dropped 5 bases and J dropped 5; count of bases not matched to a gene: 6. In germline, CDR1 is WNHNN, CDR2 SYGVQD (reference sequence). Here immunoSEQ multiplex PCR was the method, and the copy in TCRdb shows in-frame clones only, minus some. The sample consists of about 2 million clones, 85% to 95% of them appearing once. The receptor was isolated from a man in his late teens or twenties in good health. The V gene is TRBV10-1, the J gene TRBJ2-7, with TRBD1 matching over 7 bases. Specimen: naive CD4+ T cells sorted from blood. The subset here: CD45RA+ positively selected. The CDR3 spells CASSPQGVHEQYF. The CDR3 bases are TGCGCCAGCAGTCCGCAGGGGGTCCACGAGCAGTACTTC.